The 2 T cell receptor beta chains presented below share a single source sample, sequenced in a study of blood T cell repertoires in COVID-19. Some clones are missing from TCRdb's copy, which holds only in-frame ones; the method was immunoSEQ multiplex PCR. The sample records 110,000 to 150,000 clones, roughly 80% being singletons. The sequencing input was PBMCs or T cells enriched from blood (not recorded which). The receptors were sampled from a woman between 45 and 60 years old who had recovered from COVID-19.

This chain uses TRBV5-4 with TRBJ2-7; 12 bases match TRBD1. Germline V gives CDR1 SGHNT, CDR2 YYREEE (reference sequence). The CDR3 has 15 residues. The V and J ends lost 4 bases and 6 bases, in that order; junction bases with no gene match: 8. The CDR3 DNA reads as TGTGCCAGCAGCCGACCGGGACAGGGGGCCGGCGAGCAGTACTTC. This codes for CASSRPGQGAGEQYF.

The rearrangement links TRBV6-5 to TRBJ1-6; no firm D call. CDR1 and CDR2 (germline): MNHEY, SVGAGI. Trimming took 0 bases from V and 5 from J, leaving 8 bases between them. This CDR3 has 15 amino acids. The CDR3 coding sequence is TGTGCCAGCAGTTACTCGTACAGTGATAATTCACCCCTCCACTTT. This encodes CASSYSYSDNSPLHF.